Below, one T cell receptor (beta chain) is given with its context. The antigen is undetermined. The sample is drawn from a study of vaccination and CD4 T cells after COVID-19. At the Johns Hopkins FTIC core, DNA taken from cultured CD4+ T cells was sequenced by way of the Oncomine TCR Beta short-read assay. TCRdb ran MiXCR on the PCR reads and lists one entry per CDR3 protein. The sample includes about 25,000 distinct CDR3 sequences, about 35% of them seen just once. The time point was: late sampling 161 to 241 days after vaccination in a few convalescent patients. Treatment reported: 10-day PBMC culture with coronavirus spike peptide pools or control peptides (ViraFEST assay). V gave up 6 bases and J gave up 2 bases; unmatched junction bases: 9. CDR1 is DFQATT, CDR2 SNEGSKA, per germline (reference sequence). This CDR3 contains 14 residues.

The V call is TRBV20-1, the J call TRBJ2-7; 8 bases line up with TRBD1. The specimen comprised CD4+ T cells from blood, cultured in vitro, sampled about 7 months after SARS-CoV-2 vaccination. The receptor was isolated from a human donor who had recovered from COVID-19. The DNA for the CDR3 is TGCAGTGCACGAAGGACAGGGAGGCCCTACGAGCAGTACTTC. Translation gives CSARRTGRPYEQYF.